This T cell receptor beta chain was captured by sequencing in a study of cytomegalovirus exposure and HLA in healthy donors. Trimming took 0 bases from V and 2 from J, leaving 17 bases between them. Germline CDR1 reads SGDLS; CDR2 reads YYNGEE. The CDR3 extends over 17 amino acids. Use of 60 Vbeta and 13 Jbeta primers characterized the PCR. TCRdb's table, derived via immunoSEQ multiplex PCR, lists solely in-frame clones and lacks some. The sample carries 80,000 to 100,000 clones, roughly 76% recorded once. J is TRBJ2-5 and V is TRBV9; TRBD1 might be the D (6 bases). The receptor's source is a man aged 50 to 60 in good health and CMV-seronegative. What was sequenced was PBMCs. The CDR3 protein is CASSVATTGRGQETQYF. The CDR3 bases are TGTGCCAGCAGCGTAGCTACAACGGGAAGGGGGCAAGAGACCCAGTACTTC.